This TCR beta chain originates from a study of T cell responses to AZD1222 COVID-19 vaccine. Overall study results and limits: Unmutated variant regions reportedly attract nearly half of all spike-specific TCRs.

Comments on this clone: The target antigen is unknown.

Repertoires were generated with immunoSEQ multiplex PCR, while TCRdb's copy carries only in-frame clones and drops some. This table has 90,000 to 120,000 clones, 75% to 90% appearing once. Sample: peripheral blood, taken on day 0 of AZD1222 vaccination. This TCR was recovered from an adult in good health.

CDR3 coding DNA: TGTGCCAGCAGGCCGGACAGGGGCAACACCTTC. Protein product: CASRPDRGNTF. The chain is built from TRBV12-3 or TRBV12-4 and TRBJ1-2; TRBD1 matches 9 bases. J gave up 12 bases and V 6 bases, and 5 bases lay outside the gene matches. This CDR3 is built from 11 residues.